This TCR beta chain stems from a study of blood T cell repertoires in COVID-19. Study-level information: PBMCs, B-cell-depleted T cells, or T cells were the source of the cDNA or gDNA that made up the material.

Looked up from germline, CDR1 is SGHRS and CDR2 is YFSETQ. The CDR3 contains 15 residues. With V trimmed by 3 bases and J by 10 bases, 6 bases remained unmatched. TCRdb's copy holds only in-frame clones and misses some; the assay was immunoSEQ multiplex PCR. The table records about 280,000 clones, roughly 86% of them present only once. The receptor comes from a man in his forties or fifties with active or convalescent COVID-19. The sequenced material came from peripheral blood. V is TRBV5-1 and J is TRBJ2-1; 14 bases agree with TRBD2. CDR3 amino acids: CASSSTTSGGGEQFF. The CDR3 DNA reads as TGCGCCAGCAGCTCGACGACTAGCGGGGGGGGCGAGCAGTTCTTC.